One sample yielded the 24 T cell receptor beta chains listed below, sequenced in a study of T cell responses to AZD1222 COVID-19 vaccine. Sequencing was performed with immunoSEQ multiplex PCR; in TCRdb, only in-frame clones are kept and a portion is missing. The table has around 130,000 clones, roughly 93% seen once; the top ten hold around 3.1%. The specimen comprised peripheral blood, sampled on day 0 of AZD1222 vaccination. Source of these receptors: an adult in good health.

This chain links TRBV3-1 (or the pseudogene TRBV3-2) with TRBJ2-1; no definite D call. Germline values: CDR1 LGHDT, CDR2 YNNKEL (reference sequence). V was clipped by 2 bases and J by 10 bases, with 6 bases between them. The CDR3 length is 11 residues. The CDR3 protein is CASSQLLEQFF. The CDR3 DNA is TGTGCCAGCAGCCAACTCCTAGAGCAGTTCTTC.

V gene TRBV6-1 combines with J gene TRBJ2-1; D gene ambiguous. This CDR3 spans 13 amino acids. V was clipped by 3 bases and J by 3 bases, with 6 bases between them. CDR1 is MNHNS and CDR2 is SASEGT in the germline V gene. The CDR3 spells CASSDGFYNEQFF. The CDR3 DNA sequence: TGTGCCAGCAGTGACGGTTTCTACAATGAGCAGTTCTTC.

The chain employs TRBV29-1 and TRBJ1-4, with 8 bases lining up with TRBD1. This CDR3 spans 13 amino acids. V was pared by 5 bases and J by 13 bases, with 12 bases of the junction left unmatched. The germline V gene has CDR1 SQVTM and CDR2 ANQGSEA. This chain's CDR3 is CSVKTSQGGALFF. In nucleotides, the CDR3 is TGCAGCGTTAAAACCTCACAGGGGGGAGCACTGTTTTTT.

The chain couples TRBV4-3 to TRBJ1-2; perhaps TRBD1 as D (5 bases). CDR3 length: 16 amino acids. Germline V gives CDR1 LGHNA, CDR2 YSLEER. V gave up 0 bases and J gave up 4 bases, with 15 bases separating them. CDR3 in amino acids: CASSQDGAGQSYGYTF. For the CDR3, the DNA is TGCGCCAGCAGCCAAGATGGGGCAGGGCAAAGCTATGGCTACACCTTC.

V usage is TRBV5-1 and J usage is TRBJ2-6, with D perhaps given as TRBD1 or TRBD2 (5 bases each). The CDR3 contains 18 residues. Germline V lookup: CDR1 SGHRS, CDR2 YFSETQ. Trimming removed 2 bases from V and 0 bases from J, with 15 bases in between. In DNA, the CDR3 is TGCGCCAGCAGCTTTGGGGGTACAGCCTCCTCTGGGGCCAACGTCCTGACTTTC. It translates to CASSFGGTASSGANVLTF. The variable domain in full, with the rest retrieved from reference TRBV5-1 and TRBJ2-6, is KAGVTQTPRYLIKTRGQQVTLSCSPISGHRSVSWYQQTPGQGLQFLFEYFSETQRNKGNFPGRFSGRQFSNSRSEMNVSTLELGDSALYLCASSFGGTASSGANVLTFGAGSRLTVL.

The V gene is TRBV5-6, the J gene TRBJ1-2; no clear D gene. CDR1 and CDR2 from the germline V gene are SGHDT and YYEEEE. This CDR3 region has 13 residues. Between the trimmed V and J ends, which lost 4 bases and 5 bases, there was a span of 12 bases. The CDR3 reads CASSLGGEYGYTF. Written as DNA, the CDR3 is TGTGCCAGCAGCCTGGGTGGGGAATATGGCTACACCTTC.

J is TRBJ2-1 and V is TRBV7-7; 11 nucleotides agree with TRBD2. The CDR3 is made up of 17 amino acids. After removal of 1 base from V and 6 bases from J, the junction contained 8 bases not matched to a gene. Germline V CDR1 and CDR2: SSHAT, FNYEAQ (reference sequence). CDR3 protein: CASSLDISGRAVNEQFF. DNA of the CDR3: TGTGCCAGCAGCTTAGATATTAGCGGGAGGGCCGTCAATGAGCAGTTCTTC.

With regard to this clone: At one end the junction does not follow the germline gene, possibly because of a read error. The chain recombines TRBV6-1 with TRBJ2-7; D might be TRBD2 (6 bases). CDR1 and CDR2 (germline): MNHNS, SASEGT. The CDR3 is made up of 15 amino acids. CDR3 protein: CASSEASGSVALSVF. DNA of the CDR3: TGTGCCAGCAGTGAAGCAAGCGGGTCGGTGGCGCTCAGCGTCTTC.

The chain employs TRBV7-2 and TRBJ2-7; TRBD1 aligns across 7 bases. V was clipped by 5 bases and J by 3 bases; unmatched bases: 10. This CDR3 is built from 15 residues. Germline-derived CDR1 and CDR2 are SGHTA and FQGNSA. Here the CDR3 reads CASSPYRGYGYEQYF. The CDR3 DNA sequence: TGTGCCAGCAGCCCTTACAGGGGATACGGCTACGAGCAGTACTTC.

The chain has TRBV6-5 and TRBJ1-1; D call uncertain. This CDR3 has 14 residues. In germline, CDR1 is MNHEY, CDR2 SVGAGI. Trimming took off 7 bases at V and 5 bases at J, with 17 bases between the two ends. CDR3 bases: TGTGCCAGCACCACGGGTGTTTGGGGAACTGAAGCTTTCTTT. This codes for CASTTGVWGTEAFF.

V and J are TRBV24-1 and TRBJ1-2; 9 positions agree with TRBD1. Germline CDR1 KGHDR, CDR2 SFDVKD. This CDR3 spans 14 amino acids. V lost 4 bases to trimming and J lost 7 bases; unmatched junction nucleotides: 6. The CDR3 sequence: CATSDPGTGIGYTF. CDR3 DNA: TGTGCCACCAGTGACCCCGGGACAGGGATTGGCTACACCTTC.

The V gene is TRBV6-5, the J gene TRBJ1-1, with D unclear. The germline gives CDR1 MNHEY, CDR2 SVGAGI. V was shortened by 4 bases and J by 2 bases, with 11 bases between the two germline ends. The CDR3 is 14 residues long. In nucleotides, the CDR3 is TGTGCCAGCAGTTTTGTGGCGGCTAACACTGAAGCTTTCTTT. Protein product: CASSFVAANTEAFF.

Comments on this clone: One end of the junction does not line up with germline, which may come from a read error. The chain combines TRBV6-5 with TRBJ2-2, with D perhaps matching TRBD2 (5 bases). Germline CDR1 reads MNHEY; CDR2 reads SVGAGI. The CDR3 is 15 amino acids. The CDR3 sequence is CASSDSGRGTGELFF. For the CDR3, the DNA is TGTGCCAGCAGTGACTCTGGGAGAGGCACCGGGGAGCTGTTTTTT.

V gene TRBV6-5 combines with J gene TRBJ1-2; TRBD1 agrees at 8 bases. V was pared by 0 bases and J by 8 bases, with 11 bases of the junction left unmatched. CDR3 length equals 16 residues. In germline, CDR1 is MNHEY, CDR2 SVGAGI. CDR3 loop: CASSYSKTGGTEGYTF. The CDR3 bases are TGTGCCAGCAGTTACTCGAAAACAGGGGGTACGGAAGGCTACACCTTC.

The chain combines TRBV15 with TRBJ2-6; D is unclear. The germline V gene has CDR1 LNHNV and CDR2 YYDKDF (reference sequence). Trimming cost V 8 bases and J 1 base, with 15 bases left between them. The CDR3 extends over 16 amino acids. The CDR3 region has the DNA TGTGCCACCGGTCTGGAAATCCGATCTGGGGCCAACGTCCTGACTTTC. This translates into CATGLEIRSGANVLTF.

The chain is built from TRBV6-1 and TRBJ1-4, with D maybe TRBD1 (5 bases). CDR3 size: 16 residues. Germline V lookup: CDR1 MNHNS, CDR2 SASEGT. With 4 bases removed from V and 7 bases from J, the gap between germline ends came to 19 bases. The CDR3 protein is CASSAASRVLREKLFF. CDR3 nucleotides: TGTGCCAGCAGTGCCGCGTCCAGGGTTCTTCGTGAAAAACTGTTTTTT.

The chain couples TRBV28 to TRBJ1-2; 8 bases fit TRBD1. This CDR3 contains 13 residues. Germline V gene sequence: CDR1 MDHEN, CDR2 SYDVKM. V shed 7 bases, J shed 3 bases, and the junction held 4 bases outside the gene matches. The CDR3 sequence is CASNRGTDYGYTF. The CDR3 coding sequence is TGTGCCAGCAACAGGGGGACCGACTATGGCTACACCTTC.

This clone occurred once. The chain joins TRBV7-9 to TRBJ2-3, with D uncertain. Germline values: CDR1 SEHNR, CDR2 FQNEAQ (reference sequence). The ends were cut back, 4 bases at V and 6 bases at J, with 8 bases in the middle. This CDR3 has 12 residues. Here the CDR3 reads CASSYKGDTQYF. The DNA for the CDR3 is TGTGCCAGCAGCTATAAAGGGGATACGCAGTATTTT.

The J gene is TRBJ1-6, the V gene TRBV5-5; 7 bases match TRBD1. The trim removed 4 bases at V and 7 bases at J, leaving 8 bases unmatched. Germline assignment: CDR1 SGHKS and CDR2 YYEKEE (reference sequence). CDR3 size: 15 residues. The chain's CDR3 is CASSGNRGLNSPLHF. Written as DNA, the CDR3 is TGTGCCAGCAGCGGAAACAGGGGACTCAATTCACCCCTCCACTTT. The full variable domain, its missing parts supplied by reference TRBV5-5 and TRBJ1-6, is DAGVTQSPTHLIKTRGQQVTLRCSPISGHKSVSWYQQVLGQGPQFIFQYYEKEERGRGNFPDRFSARQFPNYSSELNVNALLLGDSALYLCASSGNRGLNSPLHFGNGTRLTVT.

The chain couples TRBV15 to TRBJ2-7, with D possibly TRBD2 on 5 matching bases. The V end was cut by 0 bases, the J end by 9 bases, with 12 bases between. Germline CDR1 LNHNV, CDR2 YYDKDF (reference sequence). This CDR3 contains 13 residues. The DNA for the CDR3 is TGTGCCACCAGCAGAGACAGCGGCCCCGGGCAGTACTTC. This sequence encodes CATSRDSGPGQYF.

V usage is TRBV9 and J usage is TRBJ2-5, with D perhaps matching TRBD1 (5 bases). V was pared by 4 bases and J by 5 bases, with 18 bases between. CDR3 length: 15 amino acids. Germline lookup yields CDR1 SGDLS and CDR2 YYNGEE. In DNA, the CDR3 is TGTGCCAGCAGCTCCCGCCAGGGCCCTTCGGAGACCCAGTACTTC. It yields the protein CASSSRQGPSETQYF.

This clone was seen just once. CDR3 region: CASRRVANTGELFF. DNA of the CDR3: TGTGCCAGCAGGCGTGTTGCGAACACCGGGGAGCTGTTTTTT. V and J are TRBV6-6 and TRBJ2-2, with unresolved D. V lost 6 bases, J lost 0 bases, and 8 bases lay in between. The CDR3 length is 14 residues. In germline, CDR1 is MNHNY, CDR2 SVGAGI (reference sequence).

The chain couples TRBV7-9 to TRBJ1-4; D is possibly TRBD1 (5 bases). This CDR3 is 14 amino acids long. In germline, CDR1 is SEHNR, CDR2 FQNEAQ (reference sequence). The V and J ends lost 8 bases and 8 bases respectively, with 18 bases between them. The chain's CDR3 is CASWTGTQSEKLFF. The CDR3 region has the DNA TGTGCCAGCTGGACCGGGACCCAGAGCGAAAAACTGTTTTTT.

This chain joins TRBV6-6 and TRBJ1-3, with a possible D match to TRBD1 (5 bases). The CDR3 is made up of 16 amino acids. Trimming pared 2 bases from V and 6 bases from J, leaving 17 bases between. Germline CDR1 MNHNY, CDR2 SVGAGI (reference sequence). This CDR3 reads CASSYTVRDAPNTIYF. The CDR3 bases are TGTGCCAGCAGTTACACGGTCAGGGATGCGCCAAACACCATATATTTT.